The 24 T cell receptor beta chains below were found in one sample sequenced in a study of early T cells in non-severe SARS-CoV-2 infection. MiXCR, applied by TCRdb to the 5' RACE reads, yields one record per CDR3 protein. The table records fewer than 60,000 distinct CDR3 sequences, roughly a tenth of them present only once. Specimen: whole blood, collected at baseline. The source of these receptors is an adult who was a healthcare worker with PCR-confirmed SARS-CoV-2 infection or an uninfected control (not recorded which).

There are a few counts of this clonotype. The chain recombines TRBV20-1 with TRBJ2-1; TRBD2 aligns across 7 bases. The length of the CDR3 is 16 residues. J was trimmed by 10 bases and V by 3 bases; bases with no gene match: 18. Germline CDR1 and CDR2: DFQATT and SNEGSKA (reference sequence). CDR3 DNA: TGCAGTGCTAGCTCCCTAAGGGGCGGGGGTACAGAGGAGCAGTTCTTC. Its protein product is CSASSLRGGGTEEQFF.

This clonotype was detected ten times or more. The chain links TRBV5-1 to TRBJ2-7; D is uncertain. The CDR3 spans 15 residues. The germline V gene has CDR1 SGHRS and CDR2 YFSETQ. The V end was cut by 1 base, the J end by 5 bases, with 16 bases between. The CDR3 DNA is TGCGCCAGCAGCTTGAGGCGGTACGAGCTCGACGAGCAGTACTTC. Translation: CASSLRRYELDEQYF.

J is TRBJ2-7 and V is TRBV10-3; D is perhaps TRBD2 (5 bases). Germline lookup yields CDR1 ENHRY and CDR2 SYGVKD. Trimming removed 10 bases at V and 3 bases at J, with 13 bases between. The CDR3 spans 12 residues. DNA of the CDR3: TGTGCCACCCTCCGGGGAATCTACGAGCAGTACTTC. Its protein product is CATLRGIYEQYF.

This clonotype has more than one count but fewer than ten. The chain is built from TRBV29-1 and TRBJ2-3; 7 positions match TRBD2. J gave up 0 bases and V 6 bases, and 3 bases lay outside the gene matches. Germline CDR1 and CDR2: SQVTM and ANQGSEA. The CDR3 loop spans 13 amino acids. DNA of the CDR3: TGCAGCGTGGGGGGGGTCAGCACAGATACGCAGTATTTT. Protein: CSVGGVSTDTQYF.

The chain couples TRBV6-5 to TRBJ2-7; 7 nucleotides line up with TRBD2. CDR1 and CDR2 (germline): MNHEY, SVGAGI. The J segment lost 4 bases and the V segment lost 6 bases, leaving 15 bases of the junction unmatched. CDR3 length equals 16 residues. The DNA for the CDR3 is TGTGCCAGCAGCAGCGAGATACCGGGACTACTTTACGAGCAGTACTTC. It specifies CASSSEIPGLLYEQYF.

In its sample, this clonotype was seen many times. The chain recombines TRBV5-1 with TRBJ2-5; D is perhaps TRBD2 (6 bases). The CDR3 extends over 14 amino acids. With 2 bases removed from V and 0 bases from J, the gap between germline ends came to 8 bases. Per germline, CDR1 SGHRS and CDR2 YFSETQ. The CDR3 loop reads CASSLWGDQETQYF. The CDR3 DNA reads as TGCGCCAGCAGCTTATGGGGGGACCAAGAGACCCAGTACTTC.

The J gene is TRBJ2-4, the V gene TRBV5-4; tentative D call: TRBD2 (5 bases). Germline V gene lookup returns CDR1 SGHNT and CDR2 YYREEE (reference sequence). The V end lost 1 base, the J end lost 0 bases, and 11 bases lay between the germline ends. This CDR3 is built from 16 residues. The CDR3 DNA reads as TGTGCCAGCAGCTTGAGTGGAGCGGAAGCCAAAAACATTCAGTACTTC. It is translated as CASSLSGAEAKNIQYF. The full variable domain, its missing parts supplied by reference TRBV5-4 and TRBJ2-4, is ETGVTQSPTHLIKTRGQQVTLRCSSQSGHNTVSWYQQALGQGPQFIFQYYREEENGRGNFPPRFSGLQFPNYSSELNVNALELDDSALYLCASSLSGAEAKNIQYFGAGTRLSVL.

This clonotype has a handful of counts. V gene TRBV10-1 combines with J gene TRBJ2-7; D remains unclear. This CDR3 contains 12 residues. The V gene's germline CDR1 is WNHNN and CDR2 SYGVQD (reference sequence). V shed 3 bases and J shed 0 bases, with 3 bases lying between them. CDR3 amino acids: CASSDYSYEQYF. Here the CDR3 DNA reads TGCGCCAGCAGTGACTACTCCTACGAGCAGTACTTC.

This clonotype was found a few times. The chain links TRBV6-2 or TRBV6-3 to TRBJ1-1; 9 bases are a match to TRBD1. The V and J ends lost 5 bases and 9 bases, in that order; junction bases with no gene match: 4. Germline V gives CDR1 MNHEY, CDR2 SVGEGT. The CDR3 covers 12 residues. The CDR3, as DNA: TGTGCCAGCAGTGACGGACAGGGGAAAGCTTTCTTT. The encoded protein is CASSDGQGKAFF.

The chain recombines TRBV18 with TRBJ1-3; D gene ambiguous. V was shortened by 3 bases and J by 0 bases, with 9 bases between the two germline ends. CDR1 is KGHSH and CDR2 is LQKENI in the germline V gene. CDR3 size: 15 residues. CDR3 protein: CASSPRVSSGNTIYF. The CDR3 bases are TGTGCCAGCTCACCGAGGGTTAGCTCTGGAAACACCATATATTTT.

This clonotype has at least ten counts. This chain uses TRBV18 with TRBJ2-7; the D gene is possibly TRBD1 (6 bases). V dropped 4 bases and J dropped 12 bases, with 22 bases sitting between them. Looked up from germline, CDR1 is KGHSH and CDR2 is LQKENI. This CDR3 is built from 14 residues. DNA for the CDR3: TGTGCCAGCTCACATGAGACAGGTGTGCAGGGTCCGTACTTC. Translated: CASSHETGVQGPYF.

V and J are TRBV30 and TRBJ1-5; perhaps TRBD1 as D (5 bases). The CDR3 length is 12 residues. Germline loops: CDR1 GTSNPN, CDR2 SVGIG (reference sequence). Deletions cut 2 bases from V and 7 bases from J, with 9 bases between. As DNA, the CDR3 is TGTGCCTGGAGTCAGGGAGGCCAGCCCCAGCATTTT. It specifies CAWSQGGQPQHF. The full variable domain, with the rest looked up from reference TRBV30 and TRBJ1-5, is SQTIHQWPATLVQPVGSPLSLECTVEGTSNPNLYWYRQAAGRGLQLLFYSVGIGQISSEVPQNLSASRPQDRQFILSSKKLLLSDSGFYLCAWSQGGQPQHFGDGTRLSIL.

The gene calls are TRBV5-1 and TRBJ1-1; tentative D call: TRBD1 (5 bases). This CDR3 comprises 15 residues. Germline CDR1 SGHRS, CDR2 YFSETQ. The V and J ends lost 4 bases and 3 bases respectively, with 16 bases between them. The chain's CDR3 is CASSGEQATDTEAFF. The CDR3 nucleotides are TGCGCCAGCAGCGGAGAACAGGCAACGGACACTGAAGCTTTCTTT.

This clonotype was detected many times. The chain carries TRBV12-3 or TRBV12-4 and TRBJ2-4; possible D gene TRBD2, 6 bases. The CDR3 is made up of 14 amino acids. V dropped 8 bases and J dropped 7 bases, with 18 bases sitting between them. CDR3 loop: CASRPAGRKNIQYF. CDR3 nucleotide sequence: TGTGCCAGCCGCCCCGCGGGGCGTAAGAACATTCAGTACTTC.

Many counts were recorded for this clonotype. The rearrangement uses TRBV7-9 and TRBJ2-3; TRBD1 or TRBD2 may be the D gene (6 bases each). The ends were cut back, 4 bases at V and 4 bases at J, with 15 bases in the middle. The CDR3 is 15 residues long. Germline V lookup: CDR1 SEHNR, CDR2 FQNEAQ (reference sequence). Here the CDR3 DNA reads TGTGCCAGCAGCTCCGCAGATAGGGGGGCAGATACGCAGTATTTT. Translation: CASSSADRGADTQYF.

This clonotype turned up a few times. The chain carries TRBV30 and TRBJ2-3; 7 positions match TRBD1. V dropped 3 bases and J dropped 4; count of bases not matched to a gene: 4. CDR1 is GTSNPN and CDR2 is SVGIG in the germline V gene (reference sequence). The CDR3 sequence is 13 residues long. The CDR3 loop reads CAWRTQGADTQYF. DNA for the CDR3: TGTGCCTGGAGGACGCAGGGGGCAGATACGCAGTATTTT.

The chain joins TRBV9 to TRBJ1-1; possibly TRBD1 for D (5 bases). CDR1 and CDR2 (germline): SGDLS, YYNGEE. Trimming cost V 4 bases and J 1 base, with 17 bases left between them. This CDR3 region has 16 residues. The CDR3, as DNA: TGTGCCAGCAGCTCCAGAGGGGTATCCCCGAACACTGAAGCTTTCTTT. It translates to CASSSRGVSPNTEAFF.

This clonotype was counted many times. The J gene is TRBJ1-2, the V gene TRBV29-1; no clear D gene. The CDR3 has 14 residues. V lost 5 bases and J 8 bases, leaving 21 bases between the germline ends. Germline CDR1 is SQVTM and CDR2 is ANQGSEA. In DNA, the CDR3 is TGCAGCGTTACTAAGGACCATTCTAAAGGGGGCTACACCTTC. Protein: CSVTKDHSKGGYTF.

This clonotype was counted between two and nine times. J is TRBJ1-5 and V is TRBV20-1; TRBD1 matches at 7 bases. Germline assignment: CDR1 DFQATT and CDR2 SNEGSKA (reference sequence). The length of the CDR3 is 15 residues. Losses at the gene ends were 2 bases for V and 3 bases for J; bases not matched to a gene: 7. The chain's CDR3 is CSARTGTEINQPQHF. CDR3 nucleotide sequence: TGCAGTGCTAGAACCGGGACAGAAATCAATCAGCCCCAGCATTTT.

In this sample, this clonotype turned up a few times. The gene calls are TRBV30 and TRBJ1-1; D unresolved. Germline V gene data show CDR1 as GTSNPN and CDR2 as SVGIG (reference sequence). The germline V and J ends were trimmed by 0 bases and 9 bases, with 14 bases remaining between them. The CDR3 length is 13 residues. CDR3 protein: CAWSVRVGRKAFF. Here the CDR3 DNA reads TGTGCCTGGAGTGTACGGGTGGGCAGGAAAGCTTTCTTT.

The chain is built from TRBV29-1 and TRBJ2-1; 8 bases agree with TRBD1. The trim removed 7 bases at V and 8 bases at J, leaving 10 bases unmatched. The CDR3 loop spans 13 amino acids. Germline V gives CDR1 SQVTM, CDR2 ANQGSEA. CDR3 protein: CSAVGQGGHEQFF. CDR3 DNA: TGCAGCGCAGTAGGACAGGGTGGGCATGAGCAGTTCTTC.

This chain joins TRBV7-2 and TRBJ2-5; perhaps TRBD1 as D (5 bases). The V end was cut by 5 bases, the J end by 4 bases, with 14 bases between. Per germline, CDR1 SGHTA and CDR2 FQGNSA. The CDR3 length is 14 residues. In DNA form, the CDR3 reads TGTGCCAGCAGCGATGGCAACAGGCGAGAGACCCAGTACTTC. Its protein product is CASSDGNRRETQYF. Full variable domain (remainder filled in from reference TRBV7-2 and TRBJ2-5): GAGVSQSPSNKVTEKGKDVELRCDPISGHTALYWYRQSLGQGLEFLIYFQGNSAPDKSGLPSDRFSAERTGGSVSTLTIQRTQQEDSAVYLCASSDGNRRETQYFGPGTRLLVL.

This clonotype was recorded a few times. The V and J genes are TRBV5-1 and TRBJ1-1, with a possible D match to TRBD1 (6 bases). Between the trimmed V and J ends, which lost 2 bases and 5 bases, there was a span of 13 bases. Per germline, CDR1 SGHRS and CDR2 YFSETQ. CDR3 length: 14 residues. The CDR3, as DNA: TGCGCCAGCAGCTTACAGGGCGGTAGGACTGAAGCTTTCTTT. Protein: CASSLQGGRTEAFF.

This clonotype came up a few times. CDR3 protein: CASSLGGGNYGYTF. CDR3 coding DNA: TGTGCCAGCAGTTTAGGAGGAGGCAACTATGGCTACACCTTC. V is TRBV12-3 or TRBV12-4 and J is TRBJ1-2; D ambiguous. This CDR3 is built from 14 residues. Trimming removed 1 base from V and 2 bases from J, with 8 bases in between.